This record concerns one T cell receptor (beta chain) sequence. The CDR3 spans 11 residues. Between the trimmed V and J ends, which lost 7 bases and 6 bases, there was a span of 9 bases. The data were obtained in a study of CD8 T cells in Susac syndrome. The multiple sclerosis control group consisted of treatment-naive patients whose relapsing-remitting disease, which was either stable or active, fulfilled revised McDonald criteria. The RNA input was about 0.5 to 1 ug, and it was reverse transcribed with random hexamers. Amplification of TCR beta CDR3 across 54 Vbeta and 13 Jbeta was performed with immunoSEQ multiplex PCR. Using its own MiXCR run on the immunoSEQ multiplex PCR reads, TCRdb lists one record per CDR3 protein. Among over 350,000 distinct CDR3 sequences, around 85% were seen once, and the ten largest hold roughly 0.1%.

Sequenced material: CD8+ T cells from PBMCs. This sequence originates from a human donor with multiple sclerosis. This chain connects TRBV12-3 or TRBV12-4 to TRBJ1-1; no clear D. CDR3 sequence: CASTYGSEAFF. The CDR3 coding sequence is TGTGCCAGCACGTATGGGTCTGAAGCTTTCTTT.